The clone carrying this T cell receptor beta chain was recorded many times. This sample is drawn from a study of T cells in Graves' hyperthyroidism and ophthalmopathy. The V gene lost 5 bases and the J gene lost 7 bases, with 18 bases spanning the gap. This CDR3 region has 14 residues. Germline CDR1 and CDR2: SEHNR and FQNEAQ (reference sequence). RNA transcripts yielded amplified TCR beta CDR3 regions. Using the HTBI primer set, a first-round RT-PCR was run on the TCR CDR3. From the multiplex PCR reads, TCRdb called clonotypes with MiXCR, one entry per CDR3 protein. The sample holds a few hundred thousand distinct CDR3 sequences, about half seen once.

The chain employs TRBV7-9 and TRBJ2-7, with a tentative D call TRBD2 (5 bases). Source material: peripheral blood or thyroid tissue (not recorded which). This TCR derives from a woman between 18 and 29 years old with Graves' hyperthyroidism. The CDR3 protein is CASSPREGTGEQYF. The CDR3, as DNA: TGTGCCAGCAGCCCCAGAGAGGGTACGGGGGAGCAGTACTTC. The variable domain in full, completed from reference TRBV7-9 and TRBJ2-7, reads DTGVSQNPRHKITKRGQNVTFRCDPISEHNRLYWYRQTLGQGPEFLTYFQNEAQLEKSRLLSDRFSAERPKGSFSTLEIQRTEQGDSAMYLCASSPREGTGEQYFGPGTRLTVT.